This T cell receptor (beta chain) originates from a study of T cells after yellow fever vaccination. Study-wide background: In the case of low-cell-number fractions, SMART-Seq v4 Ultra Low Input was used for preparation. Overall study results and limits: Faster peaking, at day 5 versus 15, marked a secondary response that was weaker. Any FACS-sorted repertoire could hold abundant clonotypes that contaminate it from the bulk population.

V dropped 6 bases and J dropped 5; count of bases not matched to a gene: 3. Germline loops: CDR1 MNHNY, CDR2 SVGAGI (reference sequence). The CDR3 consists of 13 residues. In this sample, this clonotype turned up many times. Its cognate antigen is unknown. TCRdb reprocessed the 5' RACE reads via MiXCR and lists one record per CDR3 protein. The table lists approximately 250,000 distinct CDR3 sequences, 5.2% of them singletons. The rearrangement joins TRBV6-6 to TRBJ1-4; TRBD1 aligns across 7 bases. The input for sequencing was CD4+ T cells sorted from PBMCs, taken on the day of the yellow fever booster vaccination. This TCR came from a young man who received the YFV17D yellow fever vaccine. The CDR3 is CASRTGPNEKLFF. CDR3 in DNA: TGTGCCAGCAGGACAGGGCCGAATGAAAAACTGTTTTTT.